These 25 T cell receptor beta chains came from one sample sequenced in a study of shared clonotypes between healthy human individuals. Some clones are missing from TCRdb's copy, which holds only in-frame ones; the method was immunoSEQ multiplex PCR. The repertoire consists of millions of clones, with roughly 96% occurring once and the leading ten covering roughly 0.13%. The specimen was naive CD4+ T cells sorted from blood. Subset: CD45RA+ positively selected. All receptors come from a man aged 18 to 29 in good health.

This sequence joins TRBV7-9 and TRBJ1-3; no definite D call. Trimming pared 5 bases from V and 0 bases from J, leaving 14 bases between. Germline V gives CDR1 SEHNR, CDR2 FQNEAQ (reference sequence). The CDR3 totals 16 residues. The DNA of the CDR3 is TGTGCCAGCAGCCCGATTGACACCGACTCTGGAAACACCATATATTTT. This codes for CASSPIDTDSGNTIYF.

The J gene is TRBJ2-5, the V gene TRBV27, with 7 bases lining up with TRBD2. The trim removed 10 bases at V and 3 bases at J, leaving 5 bases unmatched. This CDR3 has 12 residues. Germline CDR1 is MNHEY and CDR2 is SMNVEV (reference sequence). CDR3 loop: CATGAGEETQYF. DNA of the CDR3: TGTGCCACCGGGGCGGGAGAAGAGACCCAGTACTTC.

As DNA, the CDR3 is TGTGCCAGCAGTTCGGTGGGTTCACCCCTCCACTTT. Its protein product is CASSSVGSPLHF. The genes are TRBV27 and TRBJ1-6; no clear D gene. Germline V gives CDR1 MNHEY, CDR2 SMNVEV (reference sequence). This CDR3 spans 12 amino acids. V dropped 4 bases and J dropped 9 bases, with 7 bases sitting between them.

The chain uses TRBV6-1 and TRBJ2-2, with D possibly TRBD1 on 5 matching bases. V was cut by 5 bases and J by 1 base, with 8 bases left in between. The CDR3 length is 14 residues. Germline-derived CDR1 and CDR2 are MNHNS and SASEGT. For the CDR3, the DNA is TGTGCCAGCAGTCCGCAGGGGAACACCGGGGAGCTGTTTTTT. It encodes CASSPQGNTGELFF.

This chain connects TRBV11-2 to TRBJ2-7; D perhaps matches TRBD1 (5 bases). The CDR3 sequence is 14 residues long. In germline, CDR1 is SGHAT, CDR2 FQNNGV. V lost 7 bases and J lost 2, with 15 bases in between. CDR3 sequence reads: CASTGTGAAYEQYF. For the CDR3, the DNA is TGTGCCAGCACCGGAACTGGGGCAGCCTACGAGCAGTACTTC.

The rearrangement joins TRBV30 to TRBJ2-2; D might be TRBD1 (5 bases). This CDR3 spans 15 amino acids. Trimming removed 0 bases from V and 6 bases from J, with 14 bases in between. The V gene's germline CDR1 is GTSNPN and CDR2 SVGIG (reference sequence). The CDR3 DNA is TGTGCCTGGAGTGTCGGATCAGGGTCGGCCGGGGAGCTGTTTTTT. Its translation: CAWSVGSGSAGELFF.

The chain couples TRBV29-1 to TRBJ1-1; D not certain. Looked up from germline, CDR1 is SQVTM and CDR2 is ANQGSEA. This CDR3 spans 12 amino acids. Between the trimmed V and J ends, which lost 7 bases and 0 bases, there was a span of 9 bases. CDR3 sequence reads: CSAGYLNTEAFF. As DNA, the CDR3 is TGCAGCGCCGGGTACCTGAACACTGAAGCTTTCTTT. Combining the CDR3 with reference TRBV29-1 and TRBJ1-1 gives the whole variable domain SAVISQKPSRDICQRGTSLTIQCQVDSQVTMMFWYRQQPGQSLTLIATANQGSEATYESGFVIDKFPISRPNLTFSTLTVSNMSPEDSSIYLCSAGYLNTEAFFGQGTRLTVV.

This chain connects TRBV28 to TRBJ2-3; D is tentatively TRBD1 or TRBD2 (6 bases each). The CDR3 is 15 amino acids. The V and J ends lost 6 bases and 3 bases respectively, with 16 bases between them. Germline V lookup: CDR1 MDHEN, CDR2 SYDVKM. The CDR3: CASRSGGGRTDTQYF. In DNA form, the CDR3 reads TGTGCCAGCAGATCTGGAGGGGGGAGGACAGATACGCAGTATTTT.

J is TRBJ2-7 and V is TRBV7-9; possibly TRBD1 for D (6 bases). This CDR3 has 14 residues. The ends were cut back, 3 bases at V and 2 bases at J, with 11 bases in the middle. Germline CDR1 reads SEHNR; CDR2 reads FQNEAQ (reference sequence). The CDR3 coding sequence is TGTGCCAGCAGCTTTTTAGGGGGTGCCTACGAGCAGTACTTC. Protein: CASSFLGGAYEQYF.

The rearrangement joins TRBV4-1 to TRBJ2-1; the D gene is possibly TRBD2 (6 bases). CDR1 and CDR2 (germline): MGHRA, YSYEKL. With 3 bases removed from V and 4 bases from J, the gap between germline ends came to 19 bases. CDR3 length: 17 residues. The CDR3 sequence: CASSHMGRDRGYNEQFF. The CDR3 nucleotides are TGCGCCAGCAGCCATATGGGGCGGGATAGGGGATACAATGAGCAGTTCTTC.

The V call is TRBV6-5, the J call TRBJ1-6; no reliable D call. Germline CDR1 and CDR2: MNHEY and SVGAGI. With 5 bases removed from V and 4 bases from J, the gap between germline ends came to 12 bases. The CDR3 is 15 residues long. In DNA form, the CDR3 reads TGTGCCAGCAGTCCAACGGGCACGTATAATTCACCCCTCCACTTT. Protein product: CASSPTGTYNSPLHF.

The DNA for the CDR3 is TGTGCCAGCAGTGAATCCCCAGGGGGAGGGTATGGCTACACCTTC. Translation gives CASSESPGGGYGYTF. This rearrangement joins TRBV25-1 to TRBJ1-2, with 7 bases identical to TRBD1. After removal of 1 base from V and 5 bases from J, the junction contained 7 bases not matched to a gene. Germline V gives CDR1 MGHDK, CDR2 SYGVNS. CDR3 length: 15 amino acids.

The rearrangement joins TRBV11-2 to TRBJ2-1; D remains unclear. Germline V lookup: CDR1 SGHAT, CDR2 FQNNGV. The CDR3 length is 11 residues. Trimming left V 4 bases short and J 13 bases short, with 11 bases between. The CDR3 loop reads CASSWKGTQFF. In nucleotides, the CDR3 is TGTGCCAGCAGCTGGAAGGGCACCCAGTTCTTC.

The V call is TRBV5-6, the J call TRBJ2-1; no clear D gene. V was cut by 4 bases and J by 4 bases, with 12 bases left in between. Germline loops: CDR1 SGHDT, CDR2 YYEEEE. The CDR3 totals 14 residues. DNA of the CDR3: TGTGCCAGCAGCCCTTTAATGGGGTACAATGAGCAGTTCTTC. Amino acid sequence: CASSPLMGYNEQFF.

V gene TRBV5-8 combines with J gene TRBJ2-3; 9 bases match TRBD2. Unmatched junction bases numbered 8, after V lost 4 bases and J lost 2 bases. Looked up from germline, CDR1 is SGHTS and CDR2 is YDEGEE. CDR3 length: 16 amino acids. The DNA of the CDR3 is TGTGCCAGCAGCCTGTTAGCGGGGGCGATCACAGATACGCAGTATTTT. It specifies CASSLLAGAITDTQYF.

The V call is TRBV19, the J call TRBJ1-1; D gene uncertain. CDR3 length equals 14 residues. The V end was cut by 10 bases, the J end by 3 bases, with 18 bases between. From germline, CDR1 is LNHDA and CDR2 SQIVND (reference sequence). Here the CDR3 reads CATSGFPAYTEAFF. The DNA of the CDR3 is TGTGCCACCTCAGGTTTCCCGGCTTACACTGAAGCTTTCTTT.

The chain employs TRBV5-1 and TRBJ1-3; D uncertain. The CDR3 totals 15 residues. V gave up 5 bases and J gave up 2 bases, with 14 bases separating them. Germline lookup yields CDR1 SGHRS and CDR2 YFSETQ. The chain's CDR3 is CASSATAAAGNTIYF. CDR3 in DNA: TGCGCCAGCAGTGCAACGGCCGCGGCTGGAAACACCATATATTTT. The full variable domain, rest sourced from reference TRBV5-1 and TRBJ1-3, is KAGVTQTPRYLIKTRGQQVTLSCSPISGHRSVSWYQQTPGQGLQFLFEYFSETQRNKGNFPGRFSGRQFSNSRSEMNVSTLELGDSALYLCASSATAAAGNTIYFGEGSWLTVV.

To note about this clone: This sample includes further DNA sequences coding for the same CDR3. The chain joins TRBV5-1 to TRBJ1-5; 7 bases are shared with TRBD1. This CDR3 comprises 15 residues. Looked up from germline, CDR1 is SGHRS and CDR2 is YFSETQ. The J segment lost 0 bases and the V segment lost 2 bases, leaving 2 bases of the junction unmatched. Here the CDR3 DNA reads TGCGCCAGCAGCTTAGGGACAGCTAGCAATCAGCCCCAGCATTTT. Its protein product is CASSLGTASNQPQHF.

The genes are TRBV10-3 and TRBJ2-7; D is unclear. CDR3 size: 13 residues. With 3 bases removed from V and 4 bases from J, the gap between germline ends came to 10 bases. CDR1 and CDR2 from the germline V gene are ENHRY and SYGVKD. The CDR3 protein is CAISDHGEYEQYF. In DNA form, the CDR3 reads TGTGCCATCAGTGACCATGGGGAATACGAGCAGTACTTC.

The chain combines TRBV2 with TRBJ1-5, with D unresolved. Germline V CDR1 and CDR2: SNHLY, FYNNEI. V gave up 1 base and J gave up 0 bases, with 13 bases separating them. The CDR3 is 17 amino acids. CDR3 nucleotide sequence: TGTGCCAGCAGTGAAGTTGGGTTTGGGTATAGCAATCAGCCCCAGCATTTT. Protein product: CASSEVGFGYSNQPQHF. The full variable domain, its missing parts supplied by reference TRBV2 and TRBJ1-5, is EPEVTQTPSHQVTQMGQEVILRCVPISNHLYFYWYRQILGQKVEFLVSFYNNEISEKSEIFDDQFSVERPDGSNFTLKIRSTKLEDSAMYFCASSEVGFGYSNQPQHFGDGTRLSIL.

The rearrangement joins TRBV7-2 to TRBJ2-5, with D hard to call. The germline gives CDR1 SGHTA, CDR2 FQGNSA. The CDR3 loop spans 13 amino acids. Trimming shortened V by 1 base and J by 4 bases, and 7 bases separated the two germline ends. CDR3 region: CASSLVPPETQYF. The CDR3 coding sequence is TGTGCCAGCAGCTTAGTTCCTCCAGAGACCCAGTACTTC.

The chain couples TRBV5-1 to TRBJ2-7; 8 nucleotides align to TRBD1. CDR1 is SGHRS, CDR2 YFSETQ, per germline. CDR3 length equals 14 residues. The V segment lost 4 bases and the J segment 5 bases; nucleotides outside the gene matches: 8. This CDR3 reads CASSPLTGEDEQYF. The CDR3 nucleotides read TGCGCCAGCAGCCCACTGACAGGGGAAGACGAGCAGTACTTC.

The rearrangement uses TRBV6-5 and TRBJ1-5; 9 nucleotides line up with TRBD1. CDR1 and CDR2 from the germline V gene are MNHEY and SVGAGI. V gave up 6 bases and J gave up 5 bases; unmatched junction bases: 5. The CDR3 spans 14 residues. The CDR3 DNA reads as TGTGCCAGCAGGCGGACAGGGGACGATCAGCCCCAGCATTTT. Its translation: CASRRTGDDQPQHF.

The chain recombines TRBV13 with TRBJ2-7; 7 positions agree with TRBD2. Germline CDR1 PRHDT, CDR2 FYEKMQ (reference sequence). The CDR3 runs to 16 residues. The ends lost 3 bases at V and 2 bases at J; junction bases unmatched: 10. This CDR3 reads CASSLTTGTITYEQYF. The CDR3 nucleotides read TGTGCCAGCAGCTTGACTACCGGGACTATCACCTACGAGCAGTACTTC.

This chain links TRBV5-1 with TRBJ2-3; D tentatively reads TRBD1 or TRBD2 (5 bases each). CDR3 length: 14 residues. Germline CDR1 reads SGHRS; CDR2 reads YFSETQ. V shed 4 bases and J shed 6 bases, with 15 bases lying between them. The CDR3 DNA sequence: TGCGCCAGCAGCGACCGGGACGCCATGGATACGCAGTATTTT. This translates into CASSDRDAMDTQYF.